The clone carrying this TCR beta chain was counted ten times or more. The antigen is unknown. TCRdb called the 5' RACE reads again in MiXCR, with one record for every CDR3 protein. The table has a few hundred thousand distinct CDR3 sequences, roughly 13% seen once; the top ten hold under 7.5%. The data originate from a study of CD8 T cells in ankylosing spondylitis. Study conclusions and caveats: Earlier reports found some motif variants in synovial fluid and blood in reactive arthritis. What seemed typical of ankylosing spondylitis blood was a TCR beta motif built from roughly 8 highly homologous variants. A CD8+ phenotype characterized the disease-linked clones, which were relatively rare in peripheral blood. Researchers reportedly found disease-linked clones significantly enriched in matched ankylosing spondylitis synovial fluid.

V lost 1 base and J lost 5, with 7 bases in between. The CDR3 has 13 amino acids. The origin of this receptor is a male donor with ankylosing spondylitis. Material: blood, either unsorted or a sorted T cell fraction (not recorded which). The chain couples TRBV12-3 or TRBV12-4 to TRBJ2-3, with D perhaps given as TRBD1 or TRBD2 (5 bases each). The CDR3 loop reads CASSLERGDTQYF. The CDR3 DNA is TGTGCCAGCAGTTTAGAGAGGGGAGATACGCAGTATTTT.